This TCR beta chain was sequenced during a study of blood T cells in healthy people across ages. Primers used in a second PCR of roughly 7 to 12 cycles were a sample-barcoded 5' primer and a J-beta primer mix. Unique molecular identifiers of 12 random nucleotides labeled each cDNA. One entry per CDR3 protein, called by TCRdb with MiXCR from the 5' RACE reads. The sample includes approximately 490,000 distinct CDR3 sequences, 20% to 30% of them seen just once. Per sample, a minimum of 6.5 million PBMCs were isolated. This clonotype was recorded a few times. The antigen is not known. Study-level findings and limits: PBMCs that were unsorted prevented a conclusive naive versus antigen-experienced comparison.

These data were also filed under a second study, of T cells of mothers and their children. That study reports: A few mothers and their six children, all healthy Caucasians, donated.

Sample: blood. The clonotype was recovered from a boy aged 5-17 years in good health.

CDR3 region: CASTMRAGKVYGYTF. CDR3 sequence (DNA): TGTGCCAGCACCATGAGGGCAGGGAAGGTCTATGGCTACACCTTC. The chain uses TRBV12-3 or TRBV12-4 and TRBJ1-2; maybe TRBD1 (5 bases). Trimming pared 7 bases from V and 4 bases from J, leaving 19 bases between. The CDR3 is 15 amino acids.